The TCR beta chain under discussion was sequenced for a study of shared clonotypes between healthy human individuals. Germline V CDR1 and CDR2: KGHSH, LQKENI. With V trimmed by 3 bases and J by 3 bases, 3 bases remained unmatched. This CDR3 spans 15 amino acids. Sequencing was performed with immunoSEQ multiplex PCR; in TCRdb, only in-frame clones are kept and a portion is missing. This sample has about a million clones, with 70% to 80% found just once. This chain connects TRBV18 to TRBJ2-1, with TRBD2 matching over 9 bases. This TCR derives from a young man in good health. The source material was memory CD4+ T cells sorted from blood. Subset reported: CD45RA-negative fraction. The CDR3 DNA is TGTGCCAGCTCACCGACTAGCGGACACTACAATGAGCAGTTCTTC. The encoded protein is CASSPTSGHYNEQFF.